This TCR beta chain comes out of a study of blood T cells in healthy people across ages (dated by TCRdb to 2014 to 2015). Broadly, across the study: Template switching captured roughly one uniquely barcoded TCR beta cDNA molecule per two T cells in model experiments. The donors were split into four age groups: young (average 16 years), middle-aged (roughly 42), aged (62) and long-lived (about 82). Age-related changes in TCR beta repertoire diversity were measured in the study by deep sequencing normalized with unique cDNA molecular identifiers. Using the same blood draw, the study looked at two additional independent replicas of 1 million unique cDNA reads for two donors, one aged 18 to 30 and the other aged 80 or older.

Measured from the cysteine to the phenylalanine, the CDR3 is 14 residues long. Only CDR3 DNA remains: 42 bases, in frame from the first base. Trimmed from V: 2 bases; trimmed from J: 3 bases; junction bases lacking a gene match: 4. Sequences MDHEN (CDR1) and SYDVKM (CDR2) are obtained from the germline V gene. Worth noting for this clonotype: The specificity of this receptor is unknown. It has no much larger one-base neighbor in the sample; base qualities were not kept.

The donors were a few dozen Caucasian individuals from Russia, aged 6 to 90 years, who were systemically healthy. Ten milliliters of peripheral blood were drawn from each donor into EDTA-treated Vacutainer tubes. Ficoll-Paque density-gradient centrifugation was used to isolate PBMCs, with at least 6.5 million obtained per sample. Trizol reagent was used to extract total RNA from PBMCs, with at least 6 micrograms per sample. For every donor, flow cytometry on a PBMC aliquot measured the percentage of naive CD45RAhigh/CD27high T cells. The library was generated by 5' RACE. Sequencing took place on an Illumina HiSeq 2500. A second PCR of 7 to 11 cycles was performed with a sample-barcoded 5' primer and a J-beta primer mix. Each TCR beta cDNA molecule received a unique molecular identifier from a template-switch 5' adaptor carrying 12 random nucleotides. Each sample yielded at least 3 million CDR3-containing paired-end reads. First-strand cDNA was synthesized from all RNA with the Mint cDNA synthesis kit, primed by a TRBC-specific oligonucleotide. All cDNA was treated with uracil-DNA glycosylase and then went through a first 18-cycle PCR with the universal primers M1SS and BC2_uni_R. As for the original processing: Each sample was normalized by randomly selecting 1 million high-quality reads, each carrying a distinct molecular identifier. Reads with shared molecular identifiers were discarded instead of being binned into consensus sequences. MiTCR, set to a Q25 quality threshold and the strictest error-elimination algorithm, was used for CDR3 identification, clonotype clustering and error correction. Lower-bound total TCR beta diversity was estimated with a nonparametric unseen species model using Euler transformation. The raw public data were reprocessed by TCRdb itself: fastp quality trimming at Q25, MiXCR clonotype calling, in-frame beta chains only. Entries that share a CDR3 protein sequence are merged under the most common genes and DNA. It is TCRdb's table, rather than the study itself, that gives the V and J calls and clone size. The sample table holds around 800,000 distinct CDR3 sequences, of which roughly 25% were seen once. The ten biggest clones cover around 3% of the sample.

Overall results and qualifications from the work: Estimates of total diversity from one million sequenced T cells were regarded as lower bounds and underestimates. Observed TCR beta diversity per million T cells fell roughly linearly with age, and a significant reduction was already apparent by age around 40. The long-lived group showed more naive CD4+ T cells, fewer expanded clones and increased TCR diversity than the aged group, suggesting age selection. There was a strong correlation between observed TCR beta diversity and the percentage of naive T cells measured by flow cytometry. Since profiling was done on bulk unsorted PBMCs, naive and antigen-experienced compartments could not be conclusively compared. The CMV infection status of donors was not known, potentially confounding age-related changes in expanded clonotypes.

These same data were also listed under a study on T cells of mothers and their children. As that second paper reports: Nine systemically healthy Caucasian individuals, comprising three mothers and their six children, were included as donors. cDNA synthesis used all of the extracted RNA, with approximately 1.4 ug of RNA in each 15 ul reaction. In the second PCR, sample barcodes and 2-4 random nucleotides were introduced via the M1S primer. Over 9.5 million TCR beta CDR3 reads came from each mother, compared with about 3.2 million reads from each child. Thymic selection similarly shapes TCR recombination output in related and unrelated pairs, with minor effect from inherited differences. Normalized repertoire overlap was always found to be slightly, but never significantly, higher in related mother-child pairs than in unrelated mother-child pairs. With a sensitivity of about 100 clones per million clonotypes, no persistent microchimeric T cell clones were detected. To look for features that set related mother-child pairs apart from unrelated individuals, the researchers ran deep NGS to compare the TCR beta repertoires of mothers and children. Mothers averaged roughly 36 +/- 4 years of age and children averaged around 10 +/- 4 years. After adapter ligation with NEBNext reagents, the libraries were sequenced on Illumina HiSeq 2000 with 100+100 nt paired-end reads. To prevent cross-contamination, the mother and child libraries were prepared a month apart and were sequenced in separate runs. For each donor, between roughly 450,000 and 2,200,000 distinct TCR beta clonotypes were identified. Naive TCR beta clonotypes were estimated from low-frequency clonotypes matched to each donor's FACS-determined naive share, without sorting.

The sample consisted of blood. The TCR was taken from a boy between 5 and 17 years old in good health. The receptor chain draws on TRBV28 and TRBJ2-7; 7 bases in the middle match TRBD1. The nucleotide sequence is given as TGTGCCAGCAGTTTAAGGGGGCGCTTCTACGAGCAGTACTTC. Its product reads: CASSLRGRFYEQYF.